The 26 T cell receptor beta chains below come from one sample, sequenced in a study of T cell responses to AZD1222 COVID-19 vaccine. Libraries were prepared by immunoSEQ multiplex PCR; TCRdb keeps only in-frame clonotypes and omits some of them. The sample records some 150,000 clones, around 90% being singletons. Here the sequenced sample was peripheral blood, taken 28 days after the second AZD1222 dose. These receptors all come from an adult who received the AZD1222 COVID-19 vaccine.

The J gene is TRBJ1-4, the V gene TRBV7-6; D call uncertain. Trimming took 1 base from V and 8 from J, leaving 17 bases between them. The CDR3 extends over 16 amino acids. CDR1 and CDR2 (germline): SGHVS, FNYEAQ. The CDR3 loop is CASSLGGIGWEEKLFF. CDR3 DNA sequence: TGTGCCAGCAGCTTAGGGGGTATAGGGTGGGAGGAAAAACTGTTTTTT.

The V and J genes are TRBV4-3 and TRBJ1-2; 7 nucleotides match TRBD1. V dropped 4 bases and J dropped 0; count of bases not matched to a gene: 5. Germline assignment: CDR1 LGHNA and CDR2 YSLEER. The CDR3 loop spans 15 amino acids. The CDR3 DNA follows: TGCGCCAGCAGCCCAGGGGGAAGGGCTAACTATGGCTACACCTTC. Encoded protein: CASSPGGRANYGYTF.

This chain joins TRBV6-2 or TRBV6-3 and TRBJ1-2; perhaps TRBD1 as D (6 bases). The V gene's germline CDR1 is MNHEY and CDR2 SVGEGT. V lost 5 bases, J lost 2 bases, and 15 bases lay in between. CDR3 size: 15 residues. Here the CDR3 DNA reads TGTGCCAGCAGTCCACAGGGCCGACTAAACTATGGCTACACCTTC. This translates into CASSPQGRLNYGYTF.

The chain carries TRBV11-1 and TRBJ2-1; 7 bases are shared with TRBD1. The germline CDR1 and CDR2 sequences are SGHAT and FQDESV (reference sequence). The ends lost 4 bases at V and 5 bases at J; junction bases unmatched: 5. There are 14 residues in the CDR3. The CDR3 sequence: CASSSRGWDNEQFF. The DNA for the CDR3 is TGTGCCAGCAGCTCCAGGGGGTGGGACAATGAGCAGTTCTTC.

The rearrangement uses TRBV5-4 and TRBJ1-2, with D perhaps matching TRBD1 (5 bases). V was trimmed by 2 bases and J by 0 bases, leaving 8 bases between them. The CDR3 length is 14 residues. Germline V gives CDR1 SGHNT, CDR2 YYREEE (reference sequence). CDR3 region: CASSFTGANYGYTF. The CDR3 nucleotides are TGTGCCAGCAGCTTCACAGGAGCTAACTATGGCTACACCTTC.

The V and J genes are TRBV12-3 or TRBV12-4 and TRBJ2-7; TRBD2 agrees at 8 bases. This CDR3 is 13 amino acids long. The V gene end was trimmed by 5 bases and the J gene end by 2 bases; junction bases not matched to a gene: 2. The CDR3 here is CASSSGSAYEQYF. Here the CDR3 DNA reads TGTGCCAGCAGTAGCGGGAGCGCCTACGAGCAGTACTTC.

J is TRBJ1-4 and V is TRBV5-1; 10 nucleotides align to TRBD1. The J segment lost 7 bases and the V segment lost 5 bases, leaving 5 bases of the junction unmatched. The CDR3 has 14 amino acids. The germline gives CDR1 SGHRS, CDR2 YFSETQ. The CDR3 loop reads CASSQGQGSEKLFF. CDR3 in DNA: TGCGCCAGCAGTCAGGGACAGGGGAGTGAAAAACTGTTTTTT. Supplemented by reference TRBV5-1 and TRBJ1-4, the full variable domain reads KAGVTQTPRYLIKTRGQQVTLSCSPISGHRSVSWYQQTPGQGLQFLFEYFSETQRNKGNFPGRFSGRQFSNSRSEMNVSTLELGDSALYLCASSQGQGSEKLFFGSGTQLSVL.

The V and J genes are TRBV28 and TRBJ1-6, with a possible D match to TRBD1 (5 bases). The CDR3 loop spans 16 amino acids. CDR1 and CDR2 (germline): MDHEN, SYDVKM. The germline V and J ends were trimmed by 5 bases and 9 bases, with 20 bases remaining between them. CDR3: CASSTSAGRIRSPLHF. DNA for the CDR3: TGTGCCAGCAGTACCTCGGCAGGGAGAATTCGTTCACCCCTCCACTTT.

This sequence joins TRBV11-2 and TRBJ1-1; possibly TRBD1 for D (5 bases). CDR3 length: 16 amino acids. Germline CDR1 is SGHAT and CDR2 is FQNNGV. V lost 0 bases and J lost 1, with 12 bases in between. The CDR3 bases are TGTGCCAGCAGCTTAGATCTGGGAGGGGCGAACACTGAAGCTTTCTTT. This gives the protein CASSLDLGGANTEAFF.

The V and J genes are TRBV6-5 and TRBJ1-6, with 8 positions matching TRBD1. V lost 11 bases and J lost 6; bases outside the gene matches: 9. Germline V gene lookup returns CDR1 MNHEY and CDR2 SVGAGI. This CDR3 contains 14 residues. This CDR3 is CAAQQQGVNSPLHF. DNA of the CDR3: TGTGCCGCCCAACAACAGGGGGTTAATTCACCCCTCCACTTT.

The genes are TRBV2 and TRBJ1-2; D gene ambiguous. Trimming took off 2 bases at V and 0 bases at J, with 7 bases between the two ends. The CDR3 consists of 14 residues. Germline CDR1 reads SNHLY; CDR2 reads FYNNEI. The CDR3 spells CASSERGSNYGYTF. In DNA, the CDR3 is TGTGCCAGCAGTGAACGGGGTTCTAACTATGGCTACACCTTC.

The chain carries TRBV24-1 and TRBJ2-3; the D gene is possibly TRBD2 (6 bases). The CDR3 consists of 14 residues. Germline lookup yields CDR1 KGHDR and CDR2 SFDVKD. V lost 7 bases to trimming and J lost 2 bases, with 12 bases between them. The CDR3 sequence: CATRGRDFTDTQYF. The CDR3 region has the DNA TGTGCCACCAGAGGAAGGGACTTCACAGATACGCAGTATTTT.

On this clone itself: An end of the junction does not agree with germline; a read error may underlie this. This sequence joins TRBV6-2 or TRBV6-3 and TRBJ1-2; D perhaps matches TRBD1 (6 bases). CDR1 MNHEY and CDR2 SVGEGT come from the germline V gene. The CDR3 is 15 residues long. This CDR3 is CASSNSLTGIYGYTF. CDR3 DNA: TGTGCCAGCAGTAACTCTTTGACAGGAATCTATGGCTACACCTTC.

V is TRBV6-2 or TRBV6-3 and J is TRBJ2-2; D is perhaps TRBD2 (6 bases). The V gene's germline CDR1 is MNHEY and CDR2 SVGEGT. Trimming removed 1 base at V and 9 bases at J, with 9 bases between. This CDR3 has 13 amino acids. The CDR3: CASSYWRGRELFF. CDR3 DNA sequence: TGTGCCAGCAGTTACTGGAGGGGCAGGGAGCTGTTTTTT.

The chain links TRBV27 to TRBJ2-1, with TRBD2 matching 9 bases. The CDR3 sequence is 19 residues long. Germline assignment: CDR1 MNHEY and CDR2 SMNVEV (reference sequence). J lost 0 bases, V lost 4 bases, and 13 bases had no gene match. CDR3 protein: CASSWSSGGRASSYNEQFF. CDR3 nucleotides: TGTGCCAGCAGTTGGTCCTCTGGCGGGAGGGCCAGCTCCTACAATGAGCAGTTCTTC.

V gene TRBV5-4 combines with J gene TRBJ2-1, with D possibly being TRBD2 (6 bases). V was clipped by 6 bases and J by 1 base, with 14 bases between them. In germline, CDR1 is SGHNT, CDR2 YYREEE (reference sequence). The CDR3 consists of 15 residues. CDR3 amino acids: CASNPSGGSYNEQFF. The CDR3 DNA sequence: TGTGCCAGCAACCCGTCCGGGGGATCCTACAATGAGCAGTTCTTC. Variable domain in full (rest from reference TRBV5-4 and TRBJ2-1): ETGVTQSPTHLIKTRGQQVTLRCSSQSGHNTVSWYQQALGQGPQFIFQYYREEENGRGNFPPRFSGLQFPNYSSELNVNALELDDSALYLCASNPSGGSYNEQFFGPGTRLTVL.

The chain uses TRBV5-1 and TRBJ1-4; 7 bases map to TRBD1. The junction had 7 bases not matched to a gene; V was cut back by 6 bases and J by 5 bases. This CDR3 spans 14 amino acids. Germline V lookup: CDR1 SGHRS, CDR2 YFSETQ. CDR3 protein: CASKAGTANEKLFF. CDR3 DNA: TGCGCCAGCAAAGCCGGGACAGCAAATGAAAAACTGTTTTTT.

The chain employs TRBV7-9 and TRBJ2-1, with D possibly being TRBD2 (5 bases). Trimming took off 1 base at V and 4 bases at J, with 14 bases between the two ends. The CDR3 totals 16 residues. Germline V lookup: CDR1 SEHNR, CDR2 FQNEAQ (reference sequence). As DNA, the CDR3 is TGTGCCAGCAGCTTAGGGACGGACGGGAATTACAATGAGCAGTTCTTC. Protein: CASSLGTDGNYNEQFF. The entire variable domain, with the rest obtained from reference TRBV7-9 and TRBJ2-1, is as follows: DTGVSQNPRHKITKRGQNVTFRCDPISEHNRLYWYRQTLGQGPEFLTYFQNEAQLEKSRLLSDRFSAERPKGSFSTLEIQRTEQGDSAMYLCASSLGTDGNYNEQFFGPGTRLTVL.

The chain recombines TRBV19 with TRBJ1-1; perhaps TRBD1 as D (5 bases). The CDR3 length is 11 residues. Germline lookup yields CDR1 LNHDA and CDR2 SQIVND (reference sequence). The V and J ends lost 10 bases and 5 bases respectively, with 11 bases between them. CDR3: CATRGGTEAFF. CDR3 nucleotide sequence: TGTGCCACCCGGGGGGGGACTGAAGCTTTCTTT.

This chain links TRBV28 with TRBJ2-7; TRBD1 agrees at 7 bases. The germline V gene has CDR1 MDHEN and CDR2 SYDVKM. With V trimmed by 4 bases and J by 3 bases, 6 bases remained unmatched. The CDR3 contains 14 residues. The CDR3 nucleotides are TGTGCCAGCAGTTCCCAGGGACAGAGCTACGAGCAGTACTTC. The encoded protein is CASSSQGQSYEQYF.

The CDR3 sequence: CASSQDVGRGNSETQYF. The CDR3 nucleotides read TGTGCCAGCAGCCAAGATGTGGGGAGAGGGAATTCGGAGACCCAGTACTTC. The J gene is TRBJ2-5, the V gene TRBV4-2; possible D gene TRBD2, 5 bases. This CDR3 is built from 17 residues. Germline V gene data show CDR1 as LGHNA and CDR2 as YNFKEQ. Between the trimmed V and J ends, which lost 0 bases and 5 bases, there was a span of 19 bases.

The chain joins TRBV4-1 to TRBJ1-2; 7 nucleotides align to TRBD1. The V and J ends lost 1 base and 5 bases, in that order; junction bases with no gene match: 7. This CDR3 has 15 residues. Germline-derived CDR1 and CDR2 are MGHRA and YSYEKL. CDR3 amino acids: CASSQAVTGVYGYTF. CDR3 DNA: TGCGCCAGCAGCCAAGCGGTAACAGGGGTTTATGGCTACACCTTC.

The chain employs TRBV13 and TRBJ1-4; TRBD1 might be the D (5 bases). Per germline, CDR1 PRHDT and CDR2 FYEKMQ (reference sequence). The V gene lost 4 bases and the J gene lost 13 bases, with 19 bases spanning the gap. The CDR3 covers 14 residues. DNA for the CDR3: TGTGCCAGCAGCTCGCGGGACCTGGGTGAAGCACTGTTTTTT. This encodes CASSSRDLGEALFF.

Here the CDR3 DNA reads TGTGCCTGGAGTGAGACAGGTATGAGGGAGGATCAGCCCCAGCATTTT. Protein: CAWSETGMREDQPQHF. The rearrangement links TRBV30 to TRBJ1-5; D may be TRBD1 (6 bases). Deletions cut 1 base from V and 5 bases from J, with 18 bases between. Germline V gene lookup returns CDR1 GTSNPN and CDR2 SVGIG (reference sequence). The CDR3 spans 16 residues.

CDR3 nucleotides: TGTGCCAGTAGTATAGTACAGGGGGCTGGCGGGGAGCTGTTTTTT. The encoded protein is CASSIVQGAGGELFF. The chain links TRBV19 to TRBJ2-2; TRBD1 matches at 9 bases. V shed 1 base and J 7 bases; nucleotides not matched to a gene: 4. The CDR3 sequence is 15 residues long. Looked up from germline, CDR1 is LNHDA and CDR2 is SQIVND (reference sequence).

As to this clone: Its ends do not fully match the called genes, so a read error is possible. This sequence joins TRBV4-3 and TRBJ1-6; TRBD1 might be the D (5 bases). This CDR3 comprises 20 residues. Germline CDR1 reads LGHNA; CDR2 reads YSLEER. The CDR3: CASNQDSWYRGSSYNSPLHF. For the CDR3, the DNA is TGCGCCAGCAACCAAGATTCCTGGTATAGGGGAAGCTCCTATAATTCACCCCTCCACTTT.